This T cell receptor beta chain was sequenced for a study of blood T cell repertoires in COVID-19. Repertoires were generated with immunoSEQ multiplex PCR, while TCRdb's copy carries only in-frame clones and drops some. The sample yields about 210,000 clones, roughly 84% seen once. The CDR3 extends over 14 amino acids. V was shortened by 7 bases and J by 6 bases, with 18 bases between the two germline ends. Germline CDR1 reads LGHDT; CDR2 reads YNNKEL (reference sequence). Seattle-derived patients entered the study during active infection and were followed longitudinally. This TCR was sampled from an elderly woman with COVID-19, enrolled during active disease. This rearrangement joins TRBV3-1 (or the pseudogene TRBV3-2) to TRBJ1-1; D may be TRBD1 (6 bases). Sequencing was carried out using peripheral blood. Here the CDR3 reads CASTLGHFQPEAFF. CDR3 coding DNA: TGTGCCAGCACCTTGGGACATTTCCAACCTGAAGCTTTCTTT.